This TCR beta chain was observed in a study of blood T cell repertoires in COVID-19. The authors' processing: Amplification of reference gene primers provided the estimated nucleated cell counts. Generated by immunoSEQ multiplex PCR, the TCRdb table keeps only in-frame clones and is missing some. V and J calls and clone size are copied from that table; D and trimming were computed from the DNA. This sample has some 180,000 clones, with around 89% found just once. CDR3 length: 14 residues. Germline V gene sequence: CDR1 ENHRY, CDR2 SYGVKD. The V gene lost 4 bases and the J gene lost 3 bases, with 10 bases spanning the gap.

The clonotype was recovered from a man aged 50-60 years with acute or convalescent COVID-19. This chain connects TRBV10-3 to TRBJ1-5; TRBD1 is a possible D gene (5 bases). The specimen was peripheral blood. In nucleotides, the CDR3 is TGTGCCATCAGTGCCGCGGACAACAATCAGCCCCAGCATTTT. Protein sequence: CAISAADNNQPQHF.